The sequence of this TCR beta chain was determined in a study of blood T cell repertoires in COVID-19. Some clones are missing from TCRdb's copy, which holds only in-frame ones; the method was immunoSEQ multiplex PCR. The sample lists approximately 390,000 clones; 88% were seen once. Deletions cut 1 base from V and 3 bases from J, with 19 bases between. CDR3 length: 18 residues. Sequenced input: PBMCs or T cells enriched from blood (not recorded which). This chain joins TRBV23-1 and TRBJ2-1; D might be TRBD2 (5 bases). TRBV23-1 is an ORF for which the function is uncertain. The receptor was isolated from a woman aged 40 to 50 with acute COVID-19. DNA for the CDR3: TGCGCCAGCAGTCAATATGAATGCGGGCAGGTTCACTACAATGAGCAGTTCTTC. This codes for CASSQYECGQVHYNEQFF.